Described below is a single TCR beta chain sequence and its context. The data belong to a study of blood T cell repertoires in COVID-19. Authors' data handling: Estimation of nucleated cell counts was performed using reference gene primer amplification. Produced via immunoSEQ multiplex PCR; TCRdb's table is partial and in-frame only. V and J calls plus clone size are reproduced from that table; the DNA served to infer D and trimming. This sample yields about 370,000 clones, of which more than 85% are seen a single time; roughly 0.9% belongs to the top ten. Germline CDR1 SGHRS, CDR2 YFSETQ. Trimming shortened V by 0 bases and J by 3 bases, and 9 bases separated the two germline ends. CDR3 length: 14 residues. Within 2 weeks of study entry, exposed participants had contacted a PCR-confirmed or clinician-diagnosed COVID-19 case.

The chain is built from TRBV5-1 and TRBJ1-2; D is possibly TRBD1 (6 bases). Material: PBMCs or T cells enriched from blood (not recorded which). The sequence was obtained from a woman aged 40 to 50 who had been exposed to COVID-19. The CDR3 region is CASSLAPGDYGYTF. DNA for the CDR3: TGCGCCAGCAGCTTGGCTCCAGGGGACTATGGCTACACCTTC.